This T cell receptor beta chain was captured by sequencing in a study of blood T cell repertoires in COVID-19. As handled by the study authors: Reference gene primer amplification yielded estimated nucleated cell counts. Produced via immunoSEQ multiplex PCR; TCRdb's table is partial and in-frame only. The DNA gave D and trimming, while V, J and clone size come from that table. The table lists some 290,000 clones, about nine tenths of them singletons. Residents of under 25 US areas, aged roughly 18 to 90 years, made up the participants. Grouping used clinical history reported by participants in a survey and questionnaire. Per the germline V gene, CDR1 is MDHEN and CDR2 is SYDVKM. The J segment lost 1 base and the V segment lost 6 bases, leaving 5 bases of the junction unmatched. This CDR3 has 15 residues.

Sequences were obtained from PBMCs or T cells enriched from blood (not recorded which). The receptor was isolated from a woman aged 35 to 49 with acute COVID-19. The V call is TRBV28, the J call TRBJ2-3, with 9 bases matching TRBD2. The CDR3 sequence: CASSAASGGTDTQYF. The CDR3 DNA reads TGTGCCAGCAGCGCCGCTAGCGGGGGCACAGATACGCAGTATTTT.